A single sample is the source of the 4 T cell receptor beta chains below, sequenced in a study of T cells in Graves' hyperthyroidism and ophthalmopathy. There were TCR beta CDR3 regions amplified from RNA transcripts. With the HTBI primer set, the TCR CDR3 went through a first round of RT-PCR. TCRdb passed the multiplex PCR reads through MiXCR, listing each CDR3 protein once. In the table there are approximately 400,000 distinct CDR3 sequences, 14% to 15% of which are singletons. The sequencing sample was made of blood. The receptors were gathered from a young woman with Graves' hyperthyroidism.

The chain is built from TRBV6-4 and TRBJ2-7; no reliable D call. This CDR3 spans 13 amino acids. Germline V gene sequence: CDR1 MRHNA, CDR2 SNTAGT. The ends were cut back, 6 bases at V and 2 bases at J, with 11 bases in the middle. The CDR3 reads CASSAENPYEQYF. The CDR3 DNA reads TGTGCCAGCAGCGCTGAAAACCCCTACGAGCAGTACTTC.

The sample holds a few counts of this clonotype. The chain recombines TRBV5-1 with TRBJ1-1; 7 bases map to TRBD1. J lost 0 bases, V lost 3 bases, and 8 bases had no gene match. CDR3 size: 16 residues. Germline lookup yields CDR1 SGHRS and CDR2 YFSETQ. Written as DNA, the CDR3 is TGCGCCAGCAGCTCGTATGGGGACAGACTGAACACTGAAGCTTTCTTT. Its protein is CASSSYGDRLNTEAFF. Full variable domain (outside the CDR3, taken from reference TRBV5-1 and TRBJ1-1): KAGVTQTPRYLIKTRGQQVTLSCSPISGHRSVSWYQQTPGQGLQFLFEYFSETQRNKGNFPGRFSGRQFSNSRSEMNVSTLELGDSALYLCASSSYGDRLNTEAFFGQGTRLTVV.

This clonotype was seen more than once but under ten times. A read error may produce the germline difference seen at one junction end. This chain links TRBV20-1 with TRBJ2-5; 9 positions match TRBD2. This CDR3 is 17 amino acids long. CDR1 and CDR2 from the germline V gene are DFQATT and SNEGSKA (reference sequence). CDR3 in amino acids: CSARETSGYTTGETQYF. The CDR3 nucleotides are TGCAGTGCCAGAGAGACTAGCGGCTACACCACGGGAGAGACCCAGTACTTC.

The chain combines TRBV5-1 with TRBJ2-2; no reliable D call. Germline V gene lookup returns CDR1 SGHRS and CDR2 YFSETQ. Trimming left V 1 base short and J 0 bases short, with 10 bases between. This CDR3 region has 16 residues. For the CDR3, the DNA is TGCGCCAGCAGCTTGTTTGCAGAAACGAACACCGGGGAGCTGTTTTTT. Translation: CASSLFAETNTGELFF.